The rows below give T cell receptor beta chains drawn from one sample of a study of blood T cell repertoires in COVID-19. Assay: immunoSEQ multiplex PCR; the TCRdb copy retains only in-frame clones and omits some. The sample has 200,000 to 250,000 clones, over 70% seen once; the top ten hold less than 7%. Sequences were obtained from peripheral blood. The receptors shown here come from an older woman with acute or convalescent COVID-19. The CDR3 runs from the conserved cysteine through the conserved F or W. A D gene is named only where the DNA matches it firmly. Rows may omit the clone size; those that give it use once, few, many or a size class.

size	J	V	D	DNA	CDR3
once	TRBJ2-4	TRBV5-4	TRBD2	TGTGCCAGCAGCAACTCTTGGACTAGCGGGAGAGGGGGGAACATTCAGTACTTC	CASSNSWTSGRGGNIQYF
NA	TRBJ2-6	TRBV5-1	NA	TGCGCCAGCAGCTTCGGACTCTCTGGGGCCAACGTCCTGACTTTC	CASSFGLSGANVLTF
NA	TRBJ2-5	TRBV3-1/TRBV3-2	NA	TGTGCCAGCAGCCCCCCGGCGGGAAGGAGGCAGTACTTC	CASSPPAGRRQYF
NA	TRBJ2-2	TRBV5-4	TRBD1	TGTGCCAGCAGACCTGGACAGGGGGTTAAGACCGGGGAGCTGTTTTTT	CASRPGQGVKTGELFF
NA	TRBJ1-2	TRBV6-1	TRBD1	TGTGCCAGCAGTGAAAGGGGGACAGGCTATGGCTACACCTTC	CASSERGTGYGYTF
once	TRBJ1-2	TRBV29-1	TRBD1	TGCAGCGTGAGGGACAGCAACTATGGCTACACCTTC	CSVRDSNYGYTF
medium-sized	TRBJ1-2	TRBV28	TRBD1	TGTGCCAGCAGTGGGACAGGGATTAACTATGGCTACACCTTC	CASSGTGINYGYTF
NA	TRBJ1-1	TRBV2	NA	TGTGCTAGCAACACAAATTTGAACACTGAAGCTTTCTTT	CASNTNLNTEAFF
NA	TRBJ2-5	TRBV2	NA	TGTGCCAGCATCCGGGACGGCGGGAAGACCCAGTACTTC	CASIRDGGKTQYF
few	TRBJ1-6	TRBV27	TRBD1	TGTGCCAGCCGACAGGGGAGCTCCTATAATTCACCCCTCCACTTT	CASRQGSSYNSPLHF
NA	TRBJ2-5	TRBV10-1	TRBD2	TGCGCCAGCAGTTCAGCGGGAGAAGTAGAGACCCAGTACTTC	CASSSAGEVETQYF
NA	TRBJ2-2	TRBV7-8	NA	TGTGCCAGCAGCTTAGGAGCCGGGGAGCTGTTTTTT	CASSLGAGELFF
NA	TRBJ2-7	TRBV30	TRBD1	TGTGCCTGGAAGGGACAGGGGGGCGAGCAGTACTTC	CAWKGQGGEQYF